Below, 18 T cell receptor beta chains from the same sample are listed, as sequenced in a study of neurological immune-mediated disorders. One entry per CDR3 protein results from TCRdb running MiXCR on the 5' RACE reads. The sample has tens of thousands of distinct CDR3 sequences, 2% to 3% seen once. The sample was PBMCs. The receptors stem from a woman aged 45 to 65 with multiple sclerosis.

This clonotype was seen repeatedly, ten times or more. The V call is TRBV5-1, the J call TRBJ1-5; D is ambiguous. Germline CDR1 reads SGHRS; CDR2 reads YFSETQ. Between the trimmed V and J ends, which lost 0 bases and 4 bases, there was a span of 8 bases. The CDR3 length is 14 residues. The CDR3 loop reads CASSLDAANQPQHF. The CDR3 DNA sequence: TGCGCCAGCAGCTTGGACGCCGCTAATCAGCCCCAGCATTTT.

This clonotype has at least ten counts. The chain has TRBV5-6 and TRBJ2-5, with 7 bases that match TRBD1. The CDR3 has 14 amino acids. Germline V gene lookup returns CDR1 SGHDT and CDR2 YYEEEE. Trimming removed 3 bases from V and 4 bases from J; junction bases left unmatched: 6. The CDR3 nucleotides read TGTGCCAGCAGCTCTACAAGACAGGGAGAGACCCAGTACTTC. Its translation: CASSSTRQGETQYF.

In this sample, this clonotype turned up many times. This CDR3 is CSASSGTTLYNEQFF. The CDR3 DNA is TGCAGTGCTAGTTCGGGGACAACTCTTTACAATGAGCAGTTCTTC. The chain employs TRBV20-1 and TRBJ2-1; a possible D gene is TRBD1 (6 bases). This CDR3 comprises 15 residues. CDR1 is DFQATT and CDR2 is SNEGSKA in the germline V gene (reference sequence). Trimming removed 3 bases at V and 4 bases at J, with 16 bases between.

This clonotype was detected ten times or more. The chain combines TRBV20-1 with TRBJ2-7, with 14 bases lining up with TRBD2. This CDR3 is built from 15 residues. The V gene end was trimmed by 6 bases and the J gene end by 0 bases; junction bases not matched to a gene: 4. Germline V gene sequence: CDR1 DFQATT, CDR2 SNEGSKA (reference sequence). In DNA, the CDR3 is TGCAGTGCACTTGGACTAGCGGGGGGCTCCTACGAGCAGTACTTC. Protein product: CSALGLAGGSYEQYF.

The chain employs TRBV11-2 and TRBJ1-1; D remains ambiguous. V was clipped by 2 bases and J by 1 base, with 5 bases between them. The CDR3 length is 13 residues. Germline CDR1 and CDR2: SGHAT and FQNNGV. The CDR3 here is CASSLRENTEAFF. The CDR3 bases are TGTGCCAGCAGCTTAAGGGAGAACACTGAAGCTTTCTTT.

This clonotype was counted many times. The rearrangement links TRBV20-1 to TRBJ2-7, with a possible D match to TRBD2 (5 bases). Trimming cost V 0 bases and J 4 bases, with 19 bases left between them. This CDR3 contains 16 residues. CDR1 and CDR2 from the germline V gene are DFQATT and SNEGSKA (reference sequence). The CDR3 DNA sequence: TGCAGTGCTAGAGATCCCTCGGGAATACTAGGATACGAGCAGTACTTC. This encodes CSARDPSGILGYEQYF.

The rearrangement links TRBV20-1 to TRBJ2-3, with D perhaps given as TRBD1 or TRBD2 (5 bases each). CDR3 length equals 17 residues. V shed 6 bases and J shed 3 bases, with 25 bases lying between them. Germline values: CDR1 DFQATT, CDR2 SNEGSKA (reference sequence). As DNA, the CDR3 is TGCAGTGCGCGAAGGTCCCGGGGCCGGGTGTTGACAGATACGCAGTATTTT. Translated, it gives CSARRSRGRVLTDTQYF.

This clonotype ranks as medium-sized (0.01 to 0.1%). The gene calls are TRBV20-1 and TRBJ2-3; D not resolved. From germline, CDR1 is DFQATT and CDR2 SNEGSKA (reference sequence). The CDR3 totals 10 residues. The V and J ends lost 3 bases and 4 bases respectively, with 2 bases between them. This chain's CDR3 is CSASADTQYF. CDR3 in DNA: TGCAGTGCTAGCGCAGATACGCAGTATTTT.

This chain uses TRBV5-1 with TRBJ2-3, with TRBD2 as a possible D gene (6 bases). The ends were cut back, 4 bases at V and 0 bases at J, with 12 bases in the middle. The V gene's germline CDR1 is SGHRS and CDR2 YFSETQ. The CDR3 extends over 15 amino acids. The CDR3 bases are TGCGCCAGCAGCAAAGCGGGCTTGAGCACAGATACGCAGTATTTT. Translating gives CASSKAGLSTDTQYF. Variable domain in full (rest from reference TRBV5-1 and TRBJ2-3): KAGVTQTPRYLIKTRGQQVTLSCSPISGHRSVSWYQQTPGQGLQFLFEYFSETQRNKGNFPGRFSGRQFSNSRSEMNVSTLELGDSALYLCASSKAGLSTDTQYFGPGTRLTVL.

This clonotype was seen many times. The chain has TRBV12-3 or TRBV12-4 and TRBJ2-1; 9 positions match TRBD2. The CDR3 spans 12 residues. V was clipped by 0 bases and J by 15 bases; unmatched bases: 3. CDR3 sequence (DNA): TGTGCCAGCAGTTTAGCCGGGACTAGCCTGTTCTTC. Translated: CASSLAGTSLFF.

The table lists this clonotype with many counts. The genes are TRBV7-2 and TRBJ2-1, with 7 bases lining up with TRBD2. Unmatched junction bases numbered 9, after V lost 0 bases and J lost 7 bases. CDR3 length: 16 amino acids. Germline CDR1 and CDR2: SGHTA and FQGNSA. The CDR3 DNA sequence: TGTGCCAGCAGCTTAGCCCCGGTTCAACTAGCGAATGAGCAGTTCTTC. It yields the protein CASSLAPVQLANEQFF.

In this sample, this clonotype turned up many times. For the CDR3, the DNA is TGCGCCAGCAGCTTGGGAACTAGTAGGGACGAGCAGTACTTC. Translation: CASSLGTSRDEQYF. The V gene is TRBV5-1, the J gene TRBJ2-7, with D possibly TRBD2 on 5 matching bases. Germline values: CDR1 SGHRS, CDR2 YFSETQ. CDR3 size: 14 residues. Trimming shortened V by 0 bases and J by 5 bases, and 12 bases separated the two germline ends.

This clonotype has a count of ten or more. The chain links TRBV19 to TRBJ2-7, with a tentative D call TRBD2 (5 bases). This CDR3 spans 13 amino acids. Germline loops: CDR1 LNHDA, CDR2 SQIVND (reference sequence). Trimming removed 3 bases from V and 3 bases from J, with 9 bases in between. The CDR3: CASSMVRDYEQYF. DNA of the CDR3: TGTGCCAGTAGTATGGTGAGGGACTACGAGCAGTACTTC.

This clonotype has ten or more counts. CDR3 amino acids: CASSLRDGSTDTQYF. Here the CDR3 DNA reads TGTGCCAGCAGCTTACGAGACGGGAGCACAGATACGCAGTATTTT. This chain connects TRBV7-6 to TRBJ2-3; D remains unclear. V lost 2 bases and J 0 bases, leaving 9 bases between the germline ends. Looked up from germline, CDR1 is SGHVS and CDR2 is FNYEAQ. CDR3 size: 15 residues.

This clonotype rates as medium-sized. The chain links TRBV7-2 to TRBJ2-3, with a tentative D call TRBD1 (5 bases). V lost 1 base, J lost 1 base, and 9 bases lay in between. The CDR3 length is 15 residues. Germline V gives CDR1 SGHTA, CDR2 FQGNSA. DNA of the CDR3: TGTGCCAGCAGCTTAGAGGGGATGGGCACAGATACGCAGTATTTT. Encoded protein: CASSLEGMGTDTQYF.

The table lists this clonotype with many counts. The rearrangement uses TRBV5-1 and TRBJ1-2; possible D gene TRBD1, 5 bases. The germline CDR1 and CDR2 sequences are SGHRS and YFSETQ. This CDR3 has 15 amino acids. Between the trimmed V and J ends, which lost 4 bases and 4 bases, there was a span of 17 bases. CDR3 DNA sequence: TGCGCCAGCAGCACGGAGGGACGGACCAGCTATGGCTACACCTTC. This codes for CASSTEGRTSYGYTF.

This clonotype was recorded many times. The rearrangement uses TRBV20-1 and TRBJ2-1; 10 nucleotides line up with TRBD1. CDR1 and CDR2 from the germline V gene are DFQATT and SNEGSKA (reference sequence). CDR3 length: 16 amino acids. V gave up 0 bases and J gave up 7 bases; unmatched junction bases: 9. This CDR3 is CSARDPDRGLWNEQFF. CDR3 sequence (DNA): TGCAGTGCTAGAGATCCCGACAGGGGGCTTTGGAATGAGCAGTTCTTC.

This clonotype was seen repeatedly, ten times or more. Because the CDR3's place on the DNA is in doubt, the DNA is left out and the CDR3 is given as listed by TCRdb. The gene calls are TRBV29-1 and TRBJ1-5; the DNA was not used to check the table's D call, TRBD1. Looked up from germline, CDR1 is SQVTM and CDR2 is ANQGSEA. The CDR3 sequence runs 14 residues, both termini included. CDR3 protein: CSVGTGARNQPQNF.